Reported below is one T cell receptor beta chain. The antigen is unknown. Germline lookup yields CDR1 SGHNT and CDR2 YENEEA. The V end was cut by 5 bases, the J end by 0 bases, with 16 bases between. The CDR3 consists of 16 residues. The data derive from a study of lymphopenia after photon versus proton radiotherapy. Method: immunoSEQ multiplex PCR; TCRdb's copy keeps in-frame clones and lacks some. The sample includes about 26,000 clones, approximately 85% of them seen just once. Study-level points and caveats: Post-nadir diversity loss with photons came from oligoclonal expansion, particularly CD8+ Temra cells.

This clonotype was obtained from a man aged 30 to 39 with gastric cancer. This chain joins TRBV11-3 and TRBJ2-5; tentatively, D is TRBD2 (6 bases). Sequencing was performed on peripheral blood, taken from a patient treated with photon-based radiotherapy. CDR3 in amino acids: CASSPPGLRYQETQYF. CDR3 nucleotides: TGTGCCAGCAGCCCCCCGGGACTCCGGTACCAAGAGACCCAGTACTTC.